Below are 24 T cell receptor beta chains sequenced from a single sample in a study of blood T cells in healthy people across ages. The second PCR ran 7 to 11 cycles with a sample-barcoded 5' primer and J-beta primers. TCRdb itself ran the 5' RACE reads through MiXCR, one entry per CDR3 protein. The data show hundreds of thousands of distinct CDR3 sequences, 20% to 30% seen once. This sample was also put to use in a study of T cells of mothers and their children.

The material sequenced was blood. Receptors were obtained from a boy between 10 and 17 years old in good health.

This rearrangement joins TRBV25-1 to TRBJ2-1; D is undetermined. Deletions cut 6 bases from V and 2 bases from J, with 8 bases between. Germline loops: CDR1 MGHDK, CDR2 SYGVNS. The CDR3 runs 13 residues. The CDR3 region has the DNA TGTGCCAGCAGCAAGTTAGCCTACAATGAGCAGTTCTTC. It yields the protein CASSKLAYNEQFF. Complete variable domain (other parts from reference TRBV25-1 and TRBJ2-1): EADIYQTPRYLVIGTGKKITLECSQTMGHDKMYWYQQDPGMELHLIHYSYGVNSTEKGDLSSESTVSRIRTEHFPLTLESARPSHTSQYLCASSKLAYNEQFFGPGTRLTVL.

This clonotype was seen at least ten times. V gene TRBV14 combines with J gene TRBJ1-2; D not certain. The CDR3 contains 11 residues. Trimming took off 4 bases at V and 5 bases at J, with 5 bases between the two ends. CDR1 is SGHDN, CDR2 FVKESK, per germline. The DNA for the CDR3 is TGTGCCAGCAGCCCCGGGTATGGCTACACCTTC. Amino acids: CASSPGYGYTF.

This clonotype has a handful of counts. J is TRBJ2-5 and V is TRBV20-1, with TRBD2 matching over 9 bases. Trimming cost V 5 bases and J 3 bases; bases outside gene matches: 10. The CDR3 has 15 residues. Germline V CDR1 and CDR2: DFQATT, SNEGSKA (reference sequence). CDR3 sequence: CSAFPGLALKETQYF. The CDR3 DNA reads TGCAGTGCTTTTCCGGGACTAGCTTTAAAAGAGACCCAGTACTTC.

This clonotype was found a few times. Its ends do not fully match the called genes, so a read error is possible. The gene calls are TRBV6-2 or TRBV6-3 and TRBJ1-5, with TRBD1 identical over 7 bases. Germline-derived CDR1 and CDR2 are MNHEY and SVGEGT. CDR3 length: 19 amino acids. The CDR3, as DNA: TGTGCCAGCAGTTATGGGCGCGGGACAGACTATATGCGCAATCAGCCCCGGCATTTT. Its translation: CASSYGRGTDYMRNQPRHF.

The V and J genes are TRBV6-6 and TRBJ2-5; TRBD1 aligns across 8 bases. CDR3 length equals 16 residues. V trimming: 4 bases; J trimming: 4 bases; junction bases outside the gene matches: 11. CDR1 MNHNY and CDR2 SVGAGI come from the germline V gene (reference sequence). The CDR3 loop is CASSFRPDRVGETQYF. CDR3 DNA: TGTGCCAGCAGTTTCCGCCCGGACAGGGTAGGAGAGACCCAGTACTTC.

The V and J genes are TRBV20-1 and TRBJ2-2; the match to TRBD1 covers 7 bases. The CDR3 extends over 16 amino acids. Per germline, CDR1 DFQATT and CDR2 SNEGSKA (reference sequence). V was pared by 1 base and J by 1 base, with 6 bases of the junction left unmatched. The CDR3 DNA follows: TGCAGTGCTAGAGGACCGGGACAGAAGAACACCGGGGAGCTGTTTTTT. It is translated as CSARGPGQKNTGELFF.

This clonotype was seen ten or more times. For the CDR3, the DNA is TGTGCCAGCAGCTCGGGACTAGCGGGCCCAGGGGGGACAGATACGCAGTATTTT. Translating gives CASSSGLAGPGGTDTQYF. V is TRBV7-2 and J is TRBJ2-3, with 12 bases fitting TRBD2. The CDR3 covers 18 residues. CDR1 and CDR2 from the germline V gene are SGHTA and FQGNSA. V lost 4 bases and J lost 3; bases outside the gene matches: 11. The variable domain in full, with the rest retrieved from reference TRBV7-2 and TRBJ2-3, is GAGVSQSPSNKVTEKGKDVELRCDPISGHTALYWYRQSLGQGLEFLIYFQGNSAPDKSGLPSDRFSAERTGGSVSTLTIQRTQQEDSAVYLCASSSGLAGPGGTDTQYFGPGTRLTVL.

CDR3 nucleotide sequence: TGTGCCAGCAGCGCCGGGACAGGAGGTCATCTAGATACGCAGTATTTT. Protein: CASSAGTGGHLDTQYF. The V gene is TRBV7-9, the J gene TRBJ2-3, with 8 nucleotides matching TRBD1. The CDR3 covers 16 residues. J lost 5 bases, V lost 5 bases, and 12 bases had no gene match. CDR1 is SEHNR, CDR2 FQNEAQ, per germline (reference sequence).

This sequence joins TRBV6-1 and TRBJ2-1; 7 nucleotides agree with TRBD1. Germline V CDR1 and CDR2: MNHNS, SASEGT. Trimming removed 8 bases from V and 5 bases from J; junction bases left unmatched: 12. The CDR3 covers 15 residues. CDR3 region: CASLERDSYNNEQFF. The CDR3 nucleotides are TGTGCCAGCTTAGAACGGGACAGTTATAACAATGAGCAGTTCTTC.

The chain combines TRBV7-9 with TRBJ1-4; D remains ambiguous. The CDR3 consists of 12 residues. Germline CDR1 and CDR2: SEHNR and FQNEAQ (reference sequence). Between the trimmed V and J ends, which lost 5 bases and 8 bases, there was a span of 9 bases. CDR3: CASSQTREKLFF. CDR3 coding DNA: TGTGCCAGCAGCCAGACCAGAGAAAAACTGTTTTTT.

The gene calls are TRBV7-2 and TRBJ1-4; the match to TRBD1 covers 7 bases. Germline CDR1 SGHTA, CDR2 FQGNSA. The CDR3 has 15 residues. The J segment lost 7 bases and the V segment lost 1 base, leaving 6 bases of the junction unmatched. The chain's CDR3 is CASSLEGARTEKLFF. The CDR3 nucleotides read TGTGCCAGCAGCTTAGAGGGGGCGCGTACTGAAAAACTGTTTTTT.

V and J are TRBV7-9 and TRBJ2-5; 9 bases agree with TRBD2. The V and J ends lost 5 bases and 2 bases, in that order; junction bases with no gene match: 9. The CDR3 spans 16 residues. Germline assignment: CDR1 SEHNR and CDR2 FQNEAQ (reference sequence). As DNA, the CDR3 is TGTGCCAGCAGCCCGAAGTCTAGCGGGAATCAAGAGACCCAGTACTTC. This translates into CASSPKSSGNQETQYF. The whole variable domain, filled in from reference TRBV7-9 and TRBJ2-5, reads DTGVSQNPRHKITKRGQNVTFRCDPISEHNRLYWYRQTLGQGPEFLTYFQNEAQLEKSRLLSDRFSAERPKGSFSTLEIQRTEQGDSAMYLCASSPKSSGNQETQYFGPGTRLLVL.

The rearrangement joins TRBV14 to TRBJ2-1; D is possibly TRBD2 (5 bases). Between the trimmed V and J ends, which lost 0 bases and 16 bases, there was a span of 13 bases. The V gene's germline CDR1 is SGHDN and CDR2 FVKESK. This CDR3 has 12 amino acids. CDR3 sequence reads: CASSQEGARGFF. CDR3 nucleotide sequence: TGTGCCAGCAGCCAAGAAGGTGCCCGGGGATTCTTC.

The rearrangement links TRBV7-2 to TRBJ2-5, with 11 positions matching TRBD1. The CDR3 has 14 amino acids. The V segment lost 3 bases and the J segment 11 bases; nucleotides outside the gene matches: 8. Per the germline V gene, CDR1 is SGHTA and CDR2 is FQGNSA. CDR3 residues: CASSLDRGLGEQYF. CDR3 DNA sequence: TGTGCCAGCAGCTTGGACAGGGGGCTGGGAGAGCAGTACTTC. Full variable domain (missing parts from reference TRBV7-2 and TRBJ2-5): GAGVSQSPSNKVTEKGKDVELRCDPISGHTALYWYRQSLGQGLEFLIYFQGNSAPDKSGLPSDRFSAERTGGSVSTLTIQRTQQEDSAVYLCASSLDRGLGEQYFGPGTRLLVL.

To note about this clonotype: A much larger clone sits a single nucleotide away, making a read error possible. The conserved final phenylalanine or tryptophan is absent from the CDR3, which likely points to a read error. This rearrangement joins TRBV20-1 to TRBJ2-1, with TRBD2 identical over 8 bases. From germline, CDR1 is DFQATT and CDR2 SNEGSKA (reference sequence). The CDR3 runs to 13 residues. In DNA form, the CDR3 reads TGCAGCGCAAGCGGGAGTTGGTACAATGAGCAGTTCCTC. Residues: CSASGSWYNEQFL.

The chain recombines TRBV20-1 with TRBJ2-7, with 7 bases fitting TRBD2. Germline-derived CDR1 and CDR2 are DFQATT and SNEGSKA (reference sequence). There are 13 residues in the CDR3. J was trimmed by 5 bases and V by 5 bases; bases with no gene match: 9. In DNA, the CDR3 is TGCAGTGCTGCGGGTGCGGGAGTGCACGAGCAGTACTTC. This codes for CSAAGAGVHEQYF.

The V and J genes are TRBV7-2 and TRBJ2-7; 8 bases agree with TRBD2. This CDR3 has 15 amino acids. The J segment lost 4 bases and the V segment lost 0 bases, leaving 5 bases of the junction unmatched. The germline CDR1 and CDR2 sequences are SGHTA and FQGNSA. The CDR3 DNA reads TGTGCCAGCAGCTTAGCGGGACTAGTTCCTTACGAGCAGTACTTC. This sequence encodes CASSLAGLVPYEQYF.

The chain joins TRBV28 to TRBJ2-1; TRBD1 matches 7 bases. The DNA end favors TRBJ2-7, so the J call may be wrong. The CDR3 has 15 residues. Germline loops: CDR1 MDHEN, CDR2 SYDVKM. The CDR3 reads CASSSTRQGSYEQYF. The CDR3 DNA reads TGTGCCAGCAGTTCTACTAGACAGGGCTCCTACGAGCAGTACTTC.

This clonotype was found a few times. The junction departs from the called germline gene at one end, perhaps through a read error. V gene TRBV6-2 or TRBV6-3 combines with J gene TRBJ2-3; no clear D gene. Per the germline V gene, CDR1 is MNHEY and CDR2 is SVGEGT. The CDR3 consists of 15 residues. CDR3 coding DNA: TGTGCCAGCAGCTACTCGAGTACCCGGACAGATACGCAGTATTTT. Its translation is CASSYSSTRTDTQYF.

This chain uses TRBV5-5 with TRBJ1-1, with D maybe TRBD1 (6 bases). CDR1 and CDR2 (germline): SGHKS, YYEKEE (reference sequence). V lost 4 bases to trimming and J lost 0 bases, with 16 bases between them. The length of the CDR3 is 16 residues. This CDR3 is CASSPGQTPLNTEAFF. CDR3 bases: TGTGCCAGCAGCCCCGGACAGACCCCCTTGAACACTGAAGCTTTCTTT.

This clonotype was seen many times. This rearrangement joins TRBV4-2 to TRBJ2-5, with a tentative D call TRBD2 (6 bases). The germline V gene has CDR1 LGHNA and CDR2 YNFKEQ. The V gene lost 1 base and the J gene lost 7 bases, with 16 bases spanning the gap. This CDR3 comprises 15 residues. The CDR3 DNA reads as TGTGCCAGCAGCCAAGGTTGGGGGGATGGCGGGACCCAGTACTTC. This gives the protein CASSQGWGDGGTQYF.

This clonotype was seen a handful of times. The rearrangement links TRBV29-1 to TRBJ2-1; 9 bases line up with TRBD1. Germline lookup yields CDR1 SQVTM and CDR2 ANQGSEA. The CDR3 is 13 amino acids. CDR3 coding DNA: TGCAGAGCCGGGACAGGGATAAACAATGAGCAGTTCTTC. Its translation is CRAGTGINNEQFF.

The chain uses TRBV28 and TRBJ2-3; no reliable D call. Trimming removed 5 bases at V and 3 bases at J, with 6 bases between. The CDR3 is 12 amino acids. Germline CDR1 is MDHEN and CDR2 is SYDVKM. CDR3 sequence reads: CASSPPTDTQYF. In DNA form, the CDR3 reads TGTGCCAGCAGTCCTCCTACAGATACGCAGTATTTT.

This clonotype occurred a few times. V gene TRBV18 combines with J gene TRBJ2-7; no firm D call. V was trimmed by 4 bases and J by 2 bases, leaving 12 bases between them. In germline, CDR1 is KGHSH, CDR2 LQKENI. The CDR3 covers 14 residues. CDR3 in amino acids: CASSRPTAAYEQYF. CDR3 coding DNA: TGTGCCAGCTCACGACCGACTGCCGCCTACGAGCAGTACTTC. The full variable domain, its missing parts supplied by reference TRBV18 and TRBJ2-7, is NAGVMQNPRHLVRRRGQEARLRCSPMKGHSHVYWYRQLPEEGLKFMVYLQKENIIDESGMPKERFSAEFPKEGPSILRIQQVVRGDSAAYFCASSRPTAAYEQYFGPGTRLTVT.